The table lists the clone carrying this T cell receptor beta chain with many counts. The data belong to a study of blood T cell repertoires in COVID-19. Study context: Samples of COVID-19 (acute and convalescent) were obtained from the United States, Italy and Spain. The analysed material was cDNA or gDNA that came from T cells, B-cell-depleted T cells, or PBMCs.

As handled by the study authors: Reference gene primer amplification yielded estimated nucleated cell counts. The repertoire was sequenced with immunoSEQ multiplex PCR; TCRdb's copy has only in-frame clones and lacks some. The DNA was the basis for D and trimming; V, J and clone size are from that table. The sample has about 78,000 clones, roughly 86% seen once. Specimen: peripheral blood. The receptor comes from a man between 45 and 60 years old with active or convalescent COVID-19.

CDR3 coding DNA: TGTGCCAGCAGCTTAACAGGGAACACTGAAGCTTTCTTT. Encoded protein: CASSLTGNTEAFF. This chain links TRBV5-5 with TRBJ1-1; D might be TRBD1 (5 bases). This CDR3 region has 13 residues. Germline loops: CDR1 SGHKS, CDR2 YYEKEE (reference sequence). Trimming took off 2 bases at V and 1 base at J, with 6 bases between the two ends. Filled out from reference TRBV5-5 and TRBJ1-1, the complete variable domain reads DAGVTQSPTHLIKTRGQQVTLRCSPISGHKSVSWYQQVLGQGPQFIFQYYEKEERGRGNFPDRFSARQFPNYSSELNVNALLLGDSALYLCASSLTGNTEAFFGQGTRLTVV.